This record concerns one TCR beta chain sequence. The antigen is not known. The data derive from a study of T cell responses to AZD1222 COVID-19 vaccine. Looked up from germline, CDR1 is SGHAT and CDR2 is FQNNGV. Between the trimmed V and J ends, which lost 5 bases and 4 bases, there was a span of 12 bases. The CDR3 runs 14 residues. Study results and caveats: White British ancestry dominated among donors, who included more females, and clonal diversity was possibly underestimated.

Generated by immunoSEQ multiplex PCR, the TCRdb table keeps only in-frame clones and is missing some. The sample holds tens of thousands of clones; around 90% are singletons and the top ten take around 2%. The chain combines TRBV11-2 with TRBJ2-1; D perhaps matches TRBD1 (5 bases). The TCR originated in an adult in good health. Sample: peripheral blood, taken on day 0 of AZD1222 vaccination. The DNA of the CDR3 is TGTGCCAGCAGCGACAGAGCCGAATACAATGAGCAGTTCTTC. It codes for CASSDRAEYNEQFF.